The entry below gives a single TCR beta chain sequence along with its context. TCRdb's table, derived via immunoSEQ multiplex PCR, lists solely in-frame clones and lacks some. The repertoire holds 83,000 or so clones, with 94% as singletons. CDR1 and CDR2 (germline): SGHAT, FQNNGV. The CDR3 spans 17 residues. Losses at the gene ends were 5 bases for V and 1 base for J; bases not matched to a gene: 5. The source of the sample is a study of T cell changes during pregnancy in multiple sclerosis. The sequence was collected from a female donor in good health, enrolled as a control in a pregnancy study. The sequencing here drew on peripheral blood, taken after pregnancy. The chain is built from TRBV11-2 and TRBJ2-5, with 15 nucleotides matching TRBD2. CDR3 in amino acids: CASSPGTSGRFQETQYF. CDR3 sequence (DNA): TGTGCCAGCAGCCCCGGGACTAGCGGGAGGTTCCAAGAGACCCAGTACTTC.